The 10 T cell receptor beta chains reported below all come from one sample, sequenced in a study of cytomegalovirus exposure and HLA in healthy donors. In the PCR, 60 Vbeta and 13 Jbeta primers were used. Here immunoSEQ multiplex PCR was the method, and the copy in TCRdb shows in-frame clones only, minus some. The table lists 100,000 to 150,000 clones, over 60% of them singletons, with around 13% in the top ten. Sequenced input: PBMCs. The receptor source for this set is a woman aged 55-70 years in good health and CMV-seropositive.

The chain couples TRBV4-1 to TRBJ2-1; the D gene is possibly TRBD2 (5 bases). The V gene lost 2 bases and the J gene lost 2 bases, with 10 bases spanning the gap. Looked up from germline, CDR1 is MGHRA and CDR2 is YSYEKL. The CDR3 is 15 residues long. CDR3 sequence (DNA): TGCGCCAGCAGCCAACTCGAGGGAACCTACAATGAGCAGTTCTTC. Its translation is CASSQLEGTYNEQFF.

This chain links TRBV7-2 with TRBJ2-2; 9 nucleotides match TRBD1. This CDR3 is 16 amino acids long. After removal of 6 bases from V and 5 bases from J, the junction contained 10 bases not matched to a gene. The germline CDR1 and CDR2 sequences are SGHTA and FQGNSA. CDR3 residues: CASSPGDRVITGELFF. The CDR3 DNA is TGTGCCAGCAGTCCTGGGGACAGGGTAATTACCGGGGAGCTGTTTTTT.

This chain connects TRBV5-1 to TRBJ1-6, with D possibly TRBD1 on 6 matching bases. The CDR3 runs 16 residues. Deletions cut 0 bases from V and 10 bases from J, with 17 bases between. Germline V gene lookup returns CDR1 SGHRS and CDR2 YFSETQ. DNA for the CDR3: TGCGCCAGCAGCTTGGAACAGGGAAGGGCCAACTCACCCCTCCACTTT. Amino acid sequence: CASSLEQGRANSPLHF.

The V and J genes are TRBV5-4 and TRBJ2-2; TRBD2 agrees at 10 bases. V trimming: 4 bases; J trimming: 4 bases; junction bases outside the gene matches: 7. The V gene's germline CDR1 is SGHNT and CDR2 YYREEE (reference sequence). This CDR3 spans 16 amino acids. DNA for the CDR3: TGTGCCAGCAGCCCGTTAACTAGCGGGGTCACCGGGGAGCTGTTTTTT. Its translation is CASSPLTSGVTGELFF.

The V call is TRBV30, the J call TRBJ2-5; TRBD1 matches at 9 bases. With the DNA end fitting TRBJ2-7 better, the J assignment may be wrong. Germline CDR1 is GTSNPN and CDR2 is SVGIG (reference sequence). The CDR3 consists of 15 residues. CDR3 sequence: CAWRGVGTGSYEQYF. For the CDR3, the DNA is TGTGCCTGGAGGGGCGTGGGGACAGGGTCCTACGAGCAGTACTTC.

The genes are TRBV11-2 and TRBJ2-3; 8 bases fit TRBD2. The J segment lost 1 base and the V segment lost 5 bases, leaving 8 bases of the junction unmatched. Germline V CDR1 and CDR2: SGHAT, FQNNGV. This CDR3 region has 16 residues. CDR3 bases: TGTGCCAGCAGCCCCATAGCGGGGCGCGGCACAGATACGCAGTATTTT. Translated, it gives CASSPIAGRGTDTQYF.

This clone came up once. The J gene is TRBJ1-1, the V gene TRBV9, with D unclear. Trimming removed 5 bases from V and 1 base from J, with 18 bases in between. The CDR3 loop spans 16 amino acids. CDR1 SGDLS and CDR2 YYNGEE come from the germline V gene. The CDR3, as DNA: TGTGCCAGCAGTCGCGGAGGAACATTAACGAACACTGAAGCTTTCTTT. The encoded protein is CASSRGGTLTNTEAFF.

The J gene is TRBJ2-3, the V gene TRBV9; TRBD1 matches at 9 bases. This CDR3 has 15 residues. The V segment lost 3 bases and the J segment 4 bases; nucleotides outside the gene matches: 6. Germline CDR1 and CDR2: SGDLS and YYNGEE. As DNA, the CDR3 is TGTGCCAGCAGCGATCTTACAGGGGGCGCAGATACGCAGTATTTT. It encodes CASSDLTGGADTQYF.

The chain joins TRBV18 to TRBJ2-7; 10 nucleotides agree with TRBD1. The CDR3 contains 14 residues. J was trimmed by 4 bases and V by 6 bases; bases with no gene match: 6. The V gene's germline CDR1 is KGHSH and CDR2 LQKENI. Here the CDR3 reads CASSTTGQGYEQYF. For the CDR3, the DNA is TGTGCCAGCTCCACAACGGGACAGGGGTACGAGCAGTACTTC.

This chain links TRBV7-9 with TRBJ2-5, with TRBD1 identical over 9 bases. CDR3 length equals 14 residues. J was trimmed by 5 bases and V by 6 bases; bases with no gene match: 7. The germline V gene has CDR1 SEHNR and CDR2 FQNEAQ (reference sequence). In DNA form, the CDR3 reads TGTGCCAGCAGGGCACAGGGGGCTGGTGAGACCCAGTACTTC. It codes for CASRAQGAGETQYF.